This T cell receptor (beta chain) was retrieved from a study of CD8 T cells in ankylosing spondylitis. Ten or more counts support this clonotype. Quantitative barcoded 5'-RACE was used to prepare TCR beta libraries. Via MiXCR, TCRdb re-called the 5' RACE reads, giving one row per CDR3 protein. This repertoire shows about 340,000 distinct CDR3 sequences, roughly 15% found once; its top ten account for roughly 1.1%. Germline CDR1 reads SEHNR; CDR2 reads FQNEAQ (reference sequence). The CDR3 consists of 11 residues. V lost 8 bases and J lost 6, with 7 bases in between. The material sequenced was blood, either unsorted or a sorted T cell fraction (not recorded which). This receptor was obtained from a male donor with ankylosing spondylitis or in good health (not recorded which). The chain employs TRBV7-9 and TRBJ1-4; D ambiguous. The CDR3 here is CASARDEKLFF. DNA of the CDR3: TGTGCCAGCGCCAGAGATGAAAAACTGTTTTTT.